This T cell receptor beta chain was profiled in a study of cytomegalovirus exposure and HLA in healthy donors. With 60 Vbeta and 13 Jbeta primers, the PCR was carried out. Some clones are missing from TCRdb's copy, which holds only in-frame ones; the method was immunoSEQ multiplex PCR. The table shows about 160,000 clones, with 65% to 80% occurring only once. V lost 8 bases to trimming and J lost 0 bases, with 8 bases between them. The CDR3 loop spans 14 amino acids. The V gene's germline CDR1 is MNHNY and CDR2 SVGAGI (reference sequence). The rearrangement uses TRBV6-6 and TRBJ2-6; unclear D gene. Sequencing was carried out using PBMCs. This receptor was identified in a man aged 40-49 years in good health and CMV-seronegative. The CDR3 DNA reads TGTGCCAGCCTACAGCTCTCTGGGGCCAACGTCCTGACTTTC. As protein: CASLQLSGANVLTF.